Sequencing of this T cell receptor beta chain was carried out in a study of shared clonotypes between healthy human individuals. The CDR3 runs to 16 residues. V lost 2 bases, J lost 6 bases, and 7 bases stayed unmatched. From germline, CDR1 is MRHNA and CDR2 SNTAGT. CD45RO-negative CD8 cells positively selected for CCR7 made up the naive population, which excluded terminally differentiated effector memory CD45RA+ cells. Here immunoSEQ multiplex PCR was the method, and the copy in TCRdb shows in-frame clones only, minus some. Of 550,000 to 650,000 clones in the sample, about 96% were seen once. The chain employs TRBV6-4 and TRBJ2-1; TRBD2 agrees at 10 bases. The sample comprised naive CD8+ T cells sorted from blood. The receptor comes from a woman in her twenties or thirties in good health. The DNA of the CDR3 is TGTGCCAGCAGTGACGCAGCGGGAGGGCCTAGCAATGAGCAGTTCTTC. Protein product: CASSDAAGGPSNEQFF.